What follows are 19 T cell receptor beta chains derived from one specimen sequenced in a study of CD8+ T cells in alopecia areata. Regarding treatment: oral pan-JAK inhibitor, 5-10 mg twice daily. Investigators isolated RNA and reverse transcribed it into cDNA to act as the sequencing template. Only in-frame clones appear in the TCRdb table, and some are missing; sequencing was by immunoSEQ multiplex PCR. The data show 87,000 or so clones, about 71% seen once. Sequencing used CD8+ T cells sorted from blood, obtained around week 42, from a patient treated with tofacitinib. The receptors come from a human donor with alopecia areata.

This chain joins TRBV9 and TRBJ2-3; 15 nucleotides match TRBD2. Per the germline V gene, CDR1 is SGDLS and CDR2 is YYNGEE. The CDR3 sequence is 17 residues long. The trim removed 3 bases at V and 5 bases at J, leaving 7 bases unmatched. The CDR3 loop is CASSARTSGGARDTQYF. The CDR3 DNA is TGTGCCAGCAGCGCCCGGACTAGCGGGGGGGCAAGAGATACGCAGTATTTT.

The chain joins TRBV27 to TRBJ1-1, with TRBD1 identical over 11 bases. Germline V lookup: CDR1 MNHEY, CDR2 SMNVEV (reference sequence). The CDR3 has 13 amino acids. Trimming at V came to 10 bases and at J to 6 bases, leaving 7 bases not matched to a gene. The CDR3 DNA sequence: TGTGCCACCTCGGACAGGGGGCTTTCTGAAGCTTTCTTT. Translated: CATSDRGLSEAFF.

This chain joins TRBV4-3 and TRBJ2-7; TRBD1 matches 8 bases. Germline V gene sequence: CDR1 LGHNA, CDR2 YSLEER. CDR3 length: 13 residues. The ends lost 2 bases at V and 6 bases at J; junction bases unmatched: 3. The chain's CDR3 is CASSQSGGGEQYF. The CDR3 nucleotides are TGCGCCAGCAGCCAATCAGGGGGCGGCGAGCAGTACTTC.

This clone was observed a few times. The V gene is TRBV6-4, the J gene TRBJ2-1; tentative D call: TRBD2 (5 bases). The CDR3 has 15 residues. From germline, CDR1 is MRHNA and CDR2 SNTAGT. Deletions cut 2 bases from V and 4 bases from J, with 12 bases between. CDR3 sequence reads: CASSDEGARYNEQFF. The CDR3 DNA is TGTGCCAGCAGTGACGAGGGTGCGAGGTACAATGAGCAGTTCTTC.

This chain connects TRBV2 to TRBJ2-2; D remains ambiguous. V was shortened by 6 bases and J by 3 bases, with 11 bases between the two germline ends. CDR3 size: 14 residues. The germline V gene encodes CDR1 SNHLY and CDR2 FYNNEI. CDR3 bases: TGTGCCAGCAGACCATCGCGGTACACCGGGGAGCTGTTTTTT. Translated: CASRPSRYTGELFF.

The chain is built from TRBV25-1 and TRBJ2-1; perhaps D is TRBD1 or TRBD2 (6 bases each). This CDR3 contains 12 residues. CDR1 and CDR2 from the germline V gene are MGHDK and SYGVNS. The germline V and J ends were trimmed by 1 base and 9 bases, with 7 bases remaining between them. In DNA form, the CDR3 reads TGTGCCAGCAGTGAATGGGGGGCTGAGCAGTTCTTC. Translation gives CASSEWGAEQFF.

The chain joins TRBV2 to TRBJ1-2; TRBD1 is a possible D gene (5 bases). V lost 6 bases and J 4 bases, leaving 24 bases between the germline ends. Germline V gene sequence: CDR1 SNHLY, CDR2 FYNNEI. The CDR3 loop spans 17 amino acids. In DNA, the CDR3 is TGTGCCAGCAGACCGGAGGGAGAGGGGCGCACGTTCTATGGCTACACCTTC. This encodes CASRPEGEGRTFYGYTF.

CDR3 in amino acids: CASNEGQGNTIYF. The CDR3 DNA sequence: TGCGCCAGCAACGAGGGGCAAGGAAACACCATATATTTT. The genes are TRBV5-1 and TRBJ1-3; D possibly corresponds to TRBD1 (5 bases). This CDR3 has 13 amino acids. CDR1 is SGHRS and CDR2 is YFSETQ in the germline V gene. Trimming cost V 6 bases and J 4 bases, with 11 bases left between them.

The rearrangement links TRBV19 to TRBJ1-2; D is possibly TRBD1 (6 bases). The CDR3 consists of 16 residues. V lost 5 bases and J lost 5, with 21 bases in between. Germline CDR1 and CDR2: LNHDA and SQIVND (reference sequence). DNA for the CDR3: TGTGCCAGTAGTCCCCATGGGGCGGGACAAGCTTATGGCTACACCTTC. Translated, it gives CASSPHGAGQAYGYTF.

The rearrangement uses TRBV9 and TRBJ1-1; D possibly corresponds to TRBD1 (6 bases). CDR3 length: 18 amino acids. V was trimmed by 3 bases and J by 5 bases, leaving 26 bases between them. Germline V gene data show CDR1 as SGDLS and CDR2 as YYNGEE. The CDR3 coding sequence is TGTGCCAGCAGCGCGATAGGGGGGTCCGGCCCACCGTGGACTGAAGCTTTCTTT. It specifies CASSAIGGSGPPWTEAFF.

The chain couples TRBV4-3 to TRBJ2-1; D is unclear. CDR3 size: 15 residues. V shed 0 bases and J shed 5 bases, with 11 bases lying between them. Germline CDR1 is LGHNA and CDR2 is YSLEER. CDR3 sequence reads: CASSQDRQGDNEQFF. For the CDR3, the DNA is TGCGCCAGCAGCCAAGACAGGCAAGGAGACAATGAGCAGTTCTTC.

The chain carries TRBV10-3 and TRBJ2-7; TRBD1 is a possible D gene (6 bases). Germline CDR1 reads ENHRY; CDR2 reads SYGVKD. CDR3 size: 13 residues. V shed 2 bases and J shed 2 bases, with 7 bases lying between them. CDR3: CAISEGQPYEQYF. The CDR3 DNA is TGTGCCATCAGTGAGGGACAGCCCTACGAGCAGTACTTC.

The CDR3: CASSPASGGPFTGELFF. CDR3 DNA: TGTGCCAGCTCACCGGCTAGCGGGGGACCTTTCACCGGGGAGCTGTTTTTT. The genes are TRBV18 and TRBJ2-2, with 10 bases that match TRBD2. Germline CDR1 reads KGHSH; CDR2 reads LQKENI. CDR3 length: 17 amino acids. The junction had 8 bases not matched to a gene; V was cut back by 3 bases and J by 4 bases.

This clone came up a few times. The V and J genes are TRBV19 and TRBJ1-6; D remains ambiguous. From germline, CDR1 is LNHDA and CDR2 SQIVND (reference sequence). This CDR3 is 15 amino acids long. V shed 4 bases and J shed 7 bases, with 14 bases lying between them. CDR3 residues: CASSTRTEENSPLHF. DNA for the CDR3: TGTGCCAGTAGTACACGAACAGAAGAAAATTCACCCCTCCACTTT.

This clone came up once. This chain uses TRBV13 with TRBJ2-7; no clear D. Between the trimmed V and J ends, which lost 6 bases and 4 bases, there was a span of 16 bases. From germline, CDR1 is PRHDT and CDR2 FYEKMQ (reference sequence). The CDR3 consists of 14 residues. CDR3 coding DNA: TGTGCCAGCAGGGAATCAGTGACGAGATACGAGCAGTACTTC. Protein sequence: CASRESVTRYEQYF.

The genes are TRBV19 and TRBJ2-7; no reliable D call. There are 14 residues in the CDR3. Trimming removed 3 bases from V and 2 bases from J, with 11 bases in between. CDR1 is LNHDA and CDR2 is SQIVND in the germline V gene (reference sequence). CDR3: CASSIAQPAYEQYF. Here the CDR3 DNA reads TGTGCCAGTAGTATTGCACAGCCAGCCTACGAGCAGTACTTC.

This clone was seen a handful of times. The chain joins TRBV10-3 to TRBJ2-2; D ambiguous. Trimming cost V 3 bases and J 4 bases, with 0 bases left between them. The CDR3 sequence is 11 residues long. Looked up from germline, CDR1 is ENHRY and CDR2 is SYGVKD. The CDR3 loop is CAISDTGELFF. As DNA, the CDR3 is TGTGCCATCAGTGACACCGGGGAGCTGTTTTTT.

The V gene is TRBV27, the J gene TRBJ1-5; no firm D call. CDR3 length equals 13 residues. Trimming removed 2 bases from V and 4 bases from J, with 6 bases in between. In germline, CDR1 is MNHEY, CDR2 SMNVEV (reference sequence). CDR3 bases: TGTGCCAGCAGTTTAGCCGAAAATCAGCCCCAGCATTTT. Residues: CASSLAENQPQHF.

The chain employs TRBV2 and TRBJ2-3, with D possibly being TRBD1 or TRBD2 (5 bases each). The CDR3 totals 18 residues. The germline V and J ends were trimmed by 5 bases and 2 bases, with 23 bases remaining between them. Per the germline V gene, CDR1 is SNHLY and CDR2 is FYNNEI. CDR3 sequence reads: CASSNTHGTTSLTDTQYF. DNA for the CDR3: TGTGCCAGCAGTAATACACACGGGACGACCTCACTCACAGATACGCAGTATTTT.